The source of this TCR beta chain is a study of metastatic and nonmetastatic thyroid tumors. All patients were untreated before thyroid surgery. This CDR3 spans 11 amino acids. Between the trimmed V and J ends, which lost 4 bases and 7 bases, there was a span of 7 bases. Per germline, CDR1 MRHNA and CDR2 SNTAGT. This clone was seen many times. Its antigen is unknown. In the original workflow: To classify distant metastasis in papillary thyroid cancer, a model was built from CDR3 differences across clinicopathological groups. With MiXCR, TCRdb called clones anew from the PCR reads. V and J calls and clone size were set by TCRdb, not the authors. The table records over 20,000 clones, roughly 16% of them present only once. Points from the study as a whole: When malignant thyroid tumors were compared with benign nodules, TCR beta diversity was reportedly significantly higher in the malignant tumors. This held in both blood and tumor samples.

Source material: tumor tissue. The origin of this receptor is a female donor with papillary thyroid cancer or a benign thyroid nodule (not recorded which). Some clones in this sample may be carry-over from other donors' samples. The gene calls are TRBV6-4 and TRBJ1-2; D perhaps matches TRBD1 (5 bases). This chain's CDR3 is CASSARGGYTF. The DNA for the CDR3 is TGTGCCAGCAGTGCGAGGGGTGGCTACACCTTC.